This record covers a single T cell receptor (beta chain). No antigen is known for it. The germline V gene has CDR1 LNHDA and CDR2 SQIVND (reference sequence). Unmatched junction bases numbered 5, after V lost 5 bases and J lost 3 bases. The CDR3 covers 15 residues. This sample is drawn from a study of T cell repertoires in cytomegalovirus infection. In the study overall: As its CMV epitopes, the study selected recently identified HLA-C-restricted and well-studied HLA-B-restricted targets. Public TCR beta signatures indicated both CMV infection and matching HLA type. Study-wide points: Ex vivo, HLA-C-restricted CMV-specific TCR beta clonotypes prevailed over the rest of the response. Identification of carriers of CMV plus the relevant HLA was achieved through cumulative public TCR beta family frequency.

MiXCR, applied by TCRdb to the reads, yields one record per CDR3 protein. The data show around 900,000 distinct CDR3 sequences, with roughly 30% seen just once and around an eighth held by the top ten. The sample consisted of cultured CD8+ T cells from PBMCs, taken from culture after CMV antigen stimulation. The receptor comes from a human donor in good health (CMV status not recorded). Some clones in this sample may be carry-over from other donors' samples. The chain couples TRBV19 to TRBJ2-7; TRBD1 agrees at 12 bases. The CDR3 region is CASSPGTGGLYEQYF. The CDR3 DNA is TGTGCCAGTAGTCCCGGGACAGGGGGCCTCTACGAGCAGTACTTC.